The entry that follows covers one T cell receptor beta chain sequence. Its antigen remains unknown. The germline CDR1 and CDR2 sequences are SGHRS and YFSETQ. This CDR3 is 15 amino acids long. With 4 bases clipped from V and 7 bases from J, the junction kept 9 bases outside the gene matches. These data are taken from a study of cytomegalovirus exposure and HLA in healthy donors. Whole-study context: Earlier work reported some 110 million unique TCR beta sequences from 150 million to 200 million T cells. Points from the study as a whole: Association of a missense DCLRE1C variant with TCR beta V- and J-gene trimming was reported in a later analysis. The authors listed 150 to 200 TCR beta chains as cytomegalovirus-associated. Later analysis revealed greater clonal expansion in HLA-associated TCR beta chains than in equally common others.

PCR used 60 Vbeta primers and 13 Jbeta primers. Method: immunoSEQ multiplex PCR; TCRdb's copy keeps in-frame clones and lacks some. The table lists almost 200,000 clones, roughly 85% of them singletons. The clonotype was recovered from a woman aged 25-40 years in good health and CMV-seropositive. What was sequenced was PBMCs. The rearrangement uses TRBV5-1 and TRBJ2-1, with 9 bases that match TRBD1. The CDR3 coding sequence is TGCGCCAGCAGCAGGACAGGGGCGTCTGGGAATGAGCAGTTCTTC. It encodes CASSRTGASGNEQFF.